The following is a T cell receptor beta chain sequence with its context. Its antigen is undetermined. The assay was immunoSEQ multiplex PCR, and TCRdb's table has in-frame clones only and misses some. This table holds 90,000 to 110,000 clones, about 87% found once. Germline lookup yields CDR1 KGHDR and CDR2 SFDVKD. The junction had 9 bases not matched to a gene; V was cut back by 4 bases and J by 5 bases. CDR3 length equals 15 residues. This specimen comes from a study of T cell responses to AZD1222 COVID-19 vaccine. The study's findings and limits: Only after the peak T cell response were repertoires sampled. An increase in Spike-specific TCR breadth and depth was observed after two AZD1222 doses. Distributed over spike, vaccine-associated CD4 TCRs predominated at 160-218 and 743-854.

Specimen: peripheral blood, collected 28 days after the second AZD1222 dose. This clonotype was obtained from an adult who received the AZD1222 COVID-19 vaccine. This rearrangement joins TRBV24-1 to TRBJ2-7; 8 bases line up with TRBD1. The CDR3 coding sequence is TGTGCCACCAGTGACTCAGGACAGGGTACCGACGAGCAGTACTTC. This sequence encodes CATSDSGQGTDEQYF.